This entry describes one TCR beta chain. The record originates from a study of graft-versus-host responses after intestinal transplantation. Here immunoSEQ multiplex PCR was the method, and the copy in TCRdb shows in-frame clones only, minus some. The table records 11,000 to 15,000 clones, roughly a third of them present only once. V lost 4 bases and J lost 5, with 14 bases in between. CDR3 length: 14 amino acids. Germline assignment: CDR1 SGHAT and CDR2 FQNNGV. Approximately 200,000 CFSE-labeled responder cells were plated with approximately 200,000 irradiated, violet-dye-labeled stimulator cells. Cell sorting after the reaction yielded proliferating CFSE-low CD3+CD4+ and CD3+CD8+ responders.

Here the sequenced sample was alloreactive CD8+ T cells from a mixed lymphocyte reaction culture, taken before intestinal transplant. The subset denotes: CFSE-low proliferating T cells sorted from roughly 6-day pre-transplant mixed lymphocyte reaction (GvH or HvG direction). The clonotype was recovered from a human patient who received an intestinal transplant. The chain uses TRBV11-2 and TRBJ1-1; perhaps TRBD1 as D (6 bases). The chain's CDR3 is CASSSRGPGTEAFF. Here the CDR3 DNA reads TGTGCCAGCAGCTCCCGGGGGCCTGGGACTGAAGCTTTCTTT.